Shown below are 4 T cell receptor beta chains from a single sample sequenced in a study of T cells in Graves' hyperthyroidism and ophthalmopathy (dated by TCRdb to between 2018 and 2021). Libraries were built with multiplex PCR. Sequencing was performed on an Illumina HiSeq 2000. Amplification of TCR beta CDR3 regions was carried out from RNA transcripts. For the first round of RT-PCR on the TCR CDR3, the HTBI primer set was used together with the Qiagen OneStep RT-PCR kit. TCRdb handled the public reads itself, with Q25 trimming in fastp and clone calling in MiXCR, and kept productive beta chains. Entries are consolidated by CDR3 protein sequence, retaining the most common genes and DNA. Counted in this sample were 490,000 or so distinct CDR3 sequences; roughly 22% of them appeared once. The ten largest clones add up to about 53% of the sample. Sequencing input: blood. All receptors come from an older woman with Graves' ophthalmopathy.

This clonotype turned up a few times. The V call is TRBV27, the J call TRBJ2-7; TRBD2 aligns across 7 bases. The J segment lost 3 bases and the V segment lost 6 bases, leaving 11 bases of the junction unmatched. The CDR3 has 15 amino acids. Germline loops: CDR1 MNHEY, CDR2 SMNVEV (reference sequence). The CDR3 is CASRRSYWGGYEQYF. The CDR3 region has the DNA TGTGCCAGCAGGCGAAGTTACTGGGGGGGCTACGAGCAGTACTTC.

This clonotype has ten or more counts. This chain connects TRBV12-3 or TRBV12-4 to TRBJ2-1, with D maybe TRBD1 (6 bases). Trimming stripped 4 bases from V and 12 bases from J, with 16 bases between. The CDR3 contains 13 residues. The CDR3 region has the DNA TGTGCCAGCAGTTCCATAGGGGACATTTCGCAGTTCTTC. Protein: CASSSIGDISQFF.

There are many counts of this clonotype. This chain joins TRBV2 and TRBJ1-1; TRBD1 is a possible D gene (6 bases). CDR1 SNHLY and CDR2 FYNNEI come from the germline V gene. Trimming stripped 6 bases from V and 4 bases from J, with 15 bases between. The CDR3 length is 14 residues. CDR3 coding DNA: TGTGCCAGCAGGCCAGGGGAGGCGAGCACTGAAGCTTTCTTT. Its protein product is CASRPGEASTEAFF.

In this sample, this clonotype turned up a few times. The V gene is TRBV28, the J gene TRBJ1-5, with D possibly being TRBD1 (5 bases). Trimming left V 3 bases short and J 6 bases short, with 18 bases between. This CDR3 is built from 16 residues. Per germline, CDR1 MDHEN and CDR2 SYDVKM. The CDR3: CASSFGWLGGGQPQHF. CDR3 bases: TGTGCCAGCAGTTTCGGCTGGTTAGGTGGGGGTCAGCCCCAGCATTTT.